Below, 31 T cell receptor beta chains from the same sample are listed, as sequenced in a study of CD8 T cells in Susac syndrome. Random hexamers served to reverse transcribe roughly 0.45 to 1 ug RNA. TCRdb independently ran MiXCR on the immunoSEQ multiplex PCR reads; one entry per CDR3 protein. The sample shows 150,000 or so distinct CDR3 sequences, 90% to 95% of them seen only once. The sequenced sample consisted of CD4+ T cells from PBMCs. These receptors were obtained from a human donor in good health.

This clonotype was seen once. The genes are TRBV10-3 and TRBJ2-7, with 7 bases matching TRBD1. The V segment lost 3 bases and the J segment 2 bases; nucleotides outside the gene matches: 10. In germline, CDR1 is ENHRY, CDR2 SYGVKD. This CDR3 has 16 residues. The DNA for the CDR3 is TGTGCCATCAGTGATTCCCTGGGACAGAGGCCCTACGAGCAGTACTTC. Its protein is CAISDSLGQRPYEQYF.

The chain recombines TRBV7-2 with TRBJ1-2, with D tentatively TRBD1 (6 bases). The length of the CDR3 is 14 residues. V was pared by 5 bases and J by 6 bases, with 16 bases between. Germline lookup yields CDR1 SGHTA and CDR2 FQGNSA. As DNA, the CDR3 is TGTGCCAGCAGCACTTGGGGGGGGGCGAATGGCTACACCTTC. It specifies CASSTWGGANGYTF.

The genes are TRBV7-9 and TRBJ1-3; maybe TRBD1 (5 bases). V lost 5 bases to trimming and J lost 3 bases, with 11 bases between them. Germline lookup yields CDR1 SEHNR and CDR2 FQNEAQ (reference sequence). The length of the CDR3 is 14 residues. CDR3 loop: CASSPQGGGNTIYF. The CDR3 DNA is TGTGCCAGCAGCCCTCAGGGTGGTGGAAACACCATATATTTT.

V and J are TRBV7-9 and TRBJ1-5; possibly TRBD1 for D (5 bases). Trimming cost V 4 bases and J 0 bases, with 10 bases left between them. Germline-derived CDR1 and CDR2 are SEHNR and FQNEAQ (reference sequence). The CDR3 contains 15 residues. CDR3 sequence reads: CASSSGHNSNQPQHF. CDR3 DNA sequence: TGTGCCAGCAGCTCCGGACATAATAGCAATCAGCCCCAGCATTTT.

In regard to this clonotype: The CDR3 does not close with the conserved phenylalanine or tryptophan, likely indicating a read error. The V gene is TRBV30, the J gene TRBJ1-1; D might be TRBD1 (5 bases). CDR1 and CDR2 from the germline V gene are GTSNPN and SVGIG (reference sequence). CDR3 length equals 14 residues. The V gene lost 4 bases and the J gene lost 2 bases, with 14 bases spanning the gap. The CDR3 loop reads CAWISRVRNTEAFS. CDR3 bases: TGTGCCTGGATCTCCAGGGTTCGAAACACTGAAGCTTTCTCT.

This chain connects TRBV24-1 to TRBJ2-1; 11 bases match TRBD2. This CDR3 is built from 16 residues. V shed 3 bases and J 5 bases; nucleotides not matched to a gene: 5. Looked up from germline, CDR1 is KGHDR and CDR2 is SFDVKD. CDR3 sequence (DNA): TGTGCCACCAGTGATCTCGGGACTAGCGGAGACAATGAGCAGTTCTTC. This translates into CATSDLGTSGDNEQFF.

The V gene is TRBV7-2, the J gene TRBJ1-2; D is perhaps TRBD1 (5 bases). From germline, CDR1 is SGHTA and CDR2 FQGNSA. The V end was cut by 5 bases, the J end by 0 bases, with 7 bases between. The length of the CDR3 is 13 residues. CDR3 nucleotides: TGTGCCAGCAGCGTAGGGGCTAACTATGGCTACACCTTC. Its protein product is CASSVGANYGYTF.

The V gene is TRBV28, the J gene TRBJ1-2; 8 positions agree with TRBD1. From germline, CDR1 is MDHEN and CDR2 SYDVKM. Unmatched junction bases numbered 2, after V lost 3 bases and J lost 2 bases. The CDR3 has 14 amino acids. The CDR3 DNA reads TGTGCCAGCAGTTTGTGGACAGGGAACTATGGCTACACCTTC. The encoded protein is CASSLWTGNYGYTF.

The chain carries TRBV20-1 and TRBJ1-3; D call uncertain. The germline V gene encodes CDR1 DFQATT and CDR2 SNEGSKA (reference sequence). V was shortened by 4 bases and J by 8 bases, with 15 bases between the two germline ends. The CDR3 is 13 amino acids. The CDR3 DNA reads as TGCAGTGCTATTAAGATGGGTGGGGACACCATATATTTT. This sequence encodes CSAIKMGGDTIYF.

This clonotype was observed once. The chain has TRBV24-1 and TRBJ2-1; 10 nucleotides match TRBD2. In germline, CDR1 is KGHDR, CDR2 SFDVKD. J lost 5 bases, V lost 4 bases, and 7 bases had no gene match. This CDR3 comprises 16 residues. In DNA, the CDR3 is TGTGCCACCAGTGACCTTAGCGGGAGGCGTCACAATGAGCAGTTCTTC. Its protein is CATSDLSGRRHNEQFF.

CDR3 sequence reads: CSARDGANLNTEAFF. CDR3 bases: TGCAGTGCTAGAGATGGCGCCAACTTGAACACTGAAGCTTTCTTT. The chain is built from TRBV20-1 and TRBJ1-1; D not certain. Germline values: CDR1 DFQATT, CDR2 SNEGSKA (reference sequence). Trimming removed 0 bases at V and 0 bases at J, with 11 bases between. The CDR3 sequence is 15 residues long.

This rearrangement joins TRBV28 to TRBJ1-1; D uncertain. The germline V gene has CDR1 MDHEN and CDR2 SYDVKM. This CDR3 region has 14 residues. V shed 7 bases and J shed 4 bases, with 16 bases lying between them. CDR3 protein: CASNPGREVTEAFF. The CDR3, as DNA: TGTGCCAGCAACCCCGGGAGGGAGGTCACTGAAGCTTTCTTT. Full variable domain (remainder filled in from reference TRBV28 and TRBJ1-1): DVKVTQSSRYLVKRTGEKVFLECVQDMDHENMFWYRQDPGLGLRLIYFSYDVKMKEKGDIPEGYSVSREKKERFSLILESASTNQTSMYLCASNPGREVTEAFFGQGTRLTVV.

Only one count was recorded for this clonotype. This chain links TRBV5-6 with TRBJ2-7, with TRBD1 matching 8 bases. The CDR3 covers 14 residues. V lost 5 bases to trimming and J lost 5 bases; unmatched junction nucleotides: 9. Looked up from germline, CDR1 is SGHDT and CDR2 is YYEEEE. The CDR3 sequence is CASSIDRGRDEQYF. CDR3 DNA: TGTGCCAGCAGTATCGACAGGGGACGGGACGAGCAGTACTTC.

The chain employs TRBV3-1 and TRBJ2-2, with unresolved D. CDR1 is LGHDT and CDR2 is YNNKEL in the germline V gene (reference sequence). The V end lost 5 bases, the J end lost 1 base, and 5 bases lay between the germline ends. CDR3 length equals 13 residues. CDR3 in amino acids: CASSSLNTGELFF. In DNA, the CDR3 is TGTGCCAGCAGCTCCCTGAACACCGGGGAGCTGTTTTTT.

This chain links TRBV6-5 with TRBJ1-6; D possibly corresponds to TRBD1 (5 bases). Deletions cut 2 bases from V and 3 bases from J, with 20 bases between. CDR1 and CDR2 from the germline V gene are MNHEY and SVGAGI. The CDR3 is 19 amino acids. The CDR3 coding sequence is TGTGCCAGCAGTTACACCCACCCACGGGGCCCTATCTATAATTCACCCCTCCACTTT. This sequence encodes CASSYTHPRGPIYNSPLHF.

The chain employs TRBV29-1 and TRBJ2-7; D gene uncertain. The CDR3 sequence is 11 residues long. The germline V gene has CDR1 SQVTM and CDR2 ANQGSEA. The V and J ends lost 4 bases and 3 bases respectively, with 7 bases between them. The CDR3 protein is CSVVVVYEQYF. Here the CDR3 DNA reads TGCAGCGTTGTTGTCGTCTACGAGCAGTACTTC.

This clonotype is a singleton in its sample. The chain joins TRBV6-1 to TRBJ2-7; 9 bases are shared with TRBD1. Per germline, CDR1 MNHNS and CDR2 SASEGT. The length of the CDR3 is 15 residues. Losses at the gene ends were 5 bases for V and 5 bases for J; bases not matched to a gene: 10. DNA for the CDR3: TGTGCCAGCAGTCCCTACAGGGGGCGCAGCCACGAGCAGTACTTC. Protein sequence: CASSPYRGRSHEQYF.

The rearrangement links TRBV5-1 to TRBJ2-3, with 9 bases lining up with TRBD2. This CDR3 region has 14 residues. Germline trimming cut 3 bases from V and 4 bases from J; bases unmatched to any gene: 3. CDR1 SGHRS and CDR2 YFSETQ come from the germline V gene. CDR3: CASSSREGSDTQYF. Here the CDR3 DNA reads TGCGCCAGCAGCTCGCGGGAGGGCTCAGATACGCAGTATTTT. Full variable domain (rest looked up from reference TRBV5-1 and TRBJ2-3): KAGVTQTPRYLIKTRGQQVTLSCSPISGHRSVSWYQQTPGQGLQFLFEYFSETQRNKGNFPGRFSGRQFSNSRSEMNVSTLELGDSALYLCASSSREGSDTQYFGPGTRLTVL.

This clonotype was recorded only once. The chain joins TRBV5-1 to TRBJ2-3; D remains unclear. V lost 0 bases and J 0 bases, leaving 8 bases between the germline ends. This CDR3 region has 15 residues. Per germline, CDR1 SGHRS and CDR2 YFSETQ. The CDR3 DNA reads as TGCGCCAGCAGCTTGGGCATGACTAGCACAGATACGCAGTATTTT. Its translation is CASSLGMTSTDTQYF.

The chain is built from TRBV20-1 and TRBJ1-5; D gene uncertain. Per germline, CDR1 DFQATT and CDR2 SNEGSKA (reference sequence). The CDR3 is 16 amino acids. Trimming removed 0 bases from V and 7 bases from J, with 19 bases in between. The CDR3 is CSARDSLTGGEQPQHF. The CDR3 DNA is TGCAGTGCTAGAGACTCCTTGACGGGAGGAGAACAGCCCCAGCATTTT.

The chain joins TRBV3-1 to TRBJ1-1, with D uncertain. CDR3 length: 15 residues. Germline CDR1 is LGHDT and CDR2 is YNNKEL (reference sequence). V gave up 4 bases and J gave up 2 bases, with 14 bases separating them. The CDR3 sequence: CASSPRGGQNTEAFF. The CDR3 DNA follows: TGTGCCAGCAGCCCCCGGGGAGGTCAAAACACTGAAGCTTTCTTT.

The chain couples TRBV3-1 to TRBJ1-1; TRBD1 matches at 9 bases. Trimming took 4 bases from V and 3 from J; bases not matched to a gene: 3. Germline CDR1 is LGHDT and CDR2 is YNNKEL (reference sequence). This CDR3 has 14 residues. CDR3 DNA: TGTGCCAGCAGCCGACAGGGGGATCACACTGAAGCTTTCTTT. This encodes CASSRQGDHTEAFF.

The chain couples TRBV7-2 to TRBJ2-5; D is ambiguous. Trimming took 6 bases from V and 1 from J, leaving 9 bases between them. This CDR3 spans 13 amino acids. Germline-derived CDR1 and CDR2 are SGHTA and FQGNSA. CDR3 sequence: CASRTGVQETQYF. The CDR3 region has the DNA TGTGCCAGCAGGACCGGAGTCCAAGAGACCCAGTACTTC.

A single count supports this clonotype. V gene TRBV20-1 combines with J gene TRBJ2-7, with TRBD2 matching over 8 bases. The germline V gene has CDR1 DFQATT and CDR2 SNEGSKA (reference sequence). The CDR3 is 13 amino acids. J gave up 10 bases and V 3 bases, and 11 bases lay outside the gene matches. This CDR3 is CSASPGLVLGQYF. Here the CDR3 DNA reads TGCAGTGCTAGTCCGGGACTAGTTTTGGGCCAGTACTTC.

This chain links TRBV6-1 with TRBJ1-2; perhaps TRBD1 as D (5 bases). From germline, CDR1 is MNHNS and CDR2 SASEGT. V was cut by 4 bases and J by 11 bases, with 17 bases left in between. This CDR3 spans 13 amino acids. The DNA of the CDR3 is TGTGCCAGCAGTGGCACCGGAGGGGATCGGTACACCTTC. It translates to CASSGTGGDRYTF.

This chain uses TRBV6-5 with TRBJ2-7; D is unresolved. In germline, CDR1 is MNHEY, CDR2 SVGAGI. V lost 0 bases and J 4 bases, leaving 7 bases between the germline ends. This CDR3 is built from 13 residues. The CDR3 coding sequence is TGTGCCAGCAGTTACTCCCTTCGGTACGAGCAGTACTTC. It is translated as CASSYSLRYEQYF.

The rearrangement links TRBV20-1 to TRBJ1-5; D is possibly TRBD1 (5 bases). The CDR3 length is 16 residues. Germline V gives CDR1 DFQATT, CDR2 SNEGSKA (reference sequence). Trimming removed 3 bases at V and 0 bases at J, with 15 bases between. As DNA, the CDR3 is TGCAGTGCTAGTCTGGGACCTCCTTATAGCAATCAGCCCCAGCATTTT. This translates into CSASLGPPYSNQPQHF.

The rearrangement links TRBV30 to TRBJ2-1; 9 nucleotides align to TRBD1. Trimming cost V 8 bases and J 6 bases; bases outside gene matches: 5. The CDR3 spans 12 residues. Germline-derived CDR1 and CDR2 are GTSNPN and SVGIG (reference sequence). The CDR3 nucleotides read TGTGCCGGTACAGGGGGCCTCAATGAGCAGTTCTTC. Amino acids: CAGTGGLNEQFF.

V and J are TRBV5-6 and TRBJ2-5, with D unclear. Deletions cut 1 base from V and 4 bases from J, with 11 bases between. The CDR3 totals 14 residues. Germline-derived CDR1 and CDR2 are SGHDT and YYEEEE. The CDR3 DNA reads TGTGCCAGCAGCTTGATTGGGGTGGGAGAGACCCAGTACTTC. It yields the protein CASSLIGVGETQYF.

The rearrangement joins TRBV28 to TRBJ1-1, with D hard to call. Between the trimmed V and J ends, which lost 5 bases and 11 bases, there was a span of 18 bases. From germline, CDR1 is MDHEN and CDR2 SYDVKM. This CDR3 region has 13 residues. DNA for the CDR3: TGTGCCAGCAGTATCCGGGCACGCGGCTGGGCTTTCTTT. It specifies CASSIRARGWAFF. The complete variable domain, with remaining parts taken from reference TRBV28 and TRBJ1-1, reads DVKVTQSSRYLVKRTGEKVFLECVQDMDHENMFWYRQDPGLGLRLIYFSYDVKMKEKGDIPEGYSVSREKKERFSLILESASTNQTSMYLCASSIRARGWAFFGQGTRLTVV.

This chain connects TRBV3-1 to TRBJ2-1, with 10 positions matching TRBD2. With 6 bases clipped from V and 8 bases from J, the junction kept 4 bases outside the gene matches. Germline V gene data show CDR1 as LGHDT and CDR2 as YNNKEL (reference sequence). CDR3 length: 13 amino acids. CDR3 sequence reads: CASRPSGRDEQFF. CDR3 in DNA: TGTGCCAGCAGGCCTAGCGGGAGAGATGAGCAGTTCTTC.